This T cell receptor beta chain was captured in a study of blood T cell repertoires in COVID-19. For the study at large: Both acute and convalescent COVID-19 samples were obtained from the United States, Italy and Spain. The analysed material was cDNA or gDNA that came from T cells, B-cell-depleted T cells, or PBMCs.

The count of this clone is one. The V segment lost 0 bases and the J segment 12 bases; nucleotides outside the gene matches: 8. The CDR3 is made up of 16 amino acids. Germline V gene data show CDR1 as SGHKS and CDR2 as YYEKEE (reference sequence). The participants were between about 18 and 90 years old and came from about two dozen US areas. As processed by the authors: It was from reference gene primer amplification that nucleated cell counts were estimated. The method was immunoSEQ multiplex PCR; TCRdb's version includes in-frame clones alone and lacks a portion of them. The V and J calls and clone size are taken from that table; D and trimming were inferred from the DNA. The profile covers a few hundred thousand clones, with about 86% appearing a single time and approximately 1.3% taken by the ten largest.

This TCR was sampled from a woman in her 40s with acute COVID-19. The sample taken for sequencing was PBMCs or T cells enriched from blood (not recorded which). This chain uses TRBV5-5 with TRBJ1-6; 11 bases match TRBD1. In DNA, the CDR3 is TGTGCCAGCAGCTTGGAAAGGGGACAGGGGGACGAACCCCTCCACTTT. Amino acid sequence: CASSLERGQGDEPLHF.